One sample yielded the 20 T cell receptor beta chains listed below, sequenced in a study of control samples from healthy donors and cancer patients. The protocol was immunoSEQ multiplex PCR, while the TCRdb copy is restricted to in-frame clones and leaves out a portion. The sample shows some 410,000 clones, around 90% of them seen only once. Sequencing was performed on PBMCs. Every receptor here comes from a man aged 40-49 years with head and neck cancer.

V usage is TRBV30 and J usage is TRBJ1-5; 7 bases match TRBD1. V trimming: 2 bases; J trimming: 2 bases; junction bases outside the gene matches: 6. From germline, CDR1 is GTSNPN and CDR2 SVGIG (reference sequence). The length of the CDR3 is 15 residues. The DNA of the CDR3 is TGTGCCTGGAGTCGGACCGGGACAGGCAATCAGCCCCAGCATTTT. Its protein is CAWSRTGTGNQPQHF.

The chain uses TRBV7-2 and TRBJ2-5; no reliable D call. Trimming pared 6 bases from V and 1 base from J, leaving 9 bases between. Germline V gives CDR1 SGHTA, CDR2 FQGNSA. CDR3 length: 13 residues. CDR3 amino acids: CASSQQIQETQYF. The CDR3 DNA sequence: TGTGCCAGCAGTCAGCAGATCCAAGAGACCCAGTACTTC.

This clone has a single count. In nucleotides, the CDR3 is TGTGCCAGCAGCTTGGGGCTAGCGGGAGGGAGGGATGAGCAGTTCTTC. It specifies CASSLGLAGGRDEQFF. This sequence joins TRBV7-3 and TRBJ2-1, with TRBD2 matching over 12 bases. Germline V CDR1 and CDR2: SGHTA, FQGTGA. This CDR3 is built from 16 residues. The V and J ends lost 3 bases and 8 bases, in that order; junction bases with no gene match: 8.

The rearrangement uses TRBV3-1 (or the pseudogene TRBV3-2) and TRBJ1-1, with D unresolved. The CDR3 has 14 residues. Germline assignment: CDR1 LGHDT and CDR2 YNNKEL (reference sequence). Trimming pared 4 bases from V and 1 base from J, leaving 10 bases between. CDR3 coding DNA: TGTGCCAGCAGCCTCATCCAGGAGAACACTGAAGCTTTCTTT. Translated: CASSLIQENTEAFF.

The chain links TRBV7-3 to TRBJ2-1, with D perhaps assigned TRBD1 or TRBD2 (6 bases each). Germline values: CDR1 SGHTA, CDR2 FQGTGA. V was pared by 1 base and J by 0 bases, with 13 bases between. The length of the CDR3 is 17 residues. CDR3 nucleotide sequence: TGTGCCAGCAGCTTAATTTCCGGGGGCTCCTCCTACAATGAGCAGTTCTTC. This sequence encodes CASSLISGGSSYNEQFF. Drawing the rest from reference TRBV7-3 and TRBJ2-1, the complete variable domain is GAGVSQTPSNKVTEKGKYVELRCDPISGHTALYWYRQSLGQGPEFLIYFQGTGAADDSGLPNDRFFAVRPEGSVSTLKIQRTERGDSAVYLCASSLISGGSSYNEQFFGPGTRLTVL.

This chain connects TRBV5-1 to TRBJ1-5; tentative D call: TRBD1 (5 bases). The CDR3 runs to 15 residues. Trimming pared 0 bases from V and 7 bases from J, leaving 14 bases between. Germline loops: CDR1 SGHRS, CDR2 YFSETQ. CDR3 sequence reads: CASSLEGLWGQPQHF. The CDR3 DNA sequence: TGCGCCAGCAGCTTGGAAGGGTTGTGGGGGCAGCCCCAGCATTTT.

The CDR3 is CASSGEGISNQPQHF. The CDR3 DNA reads TGTGCCAGCAGCGGGGAGGGCATTAGCAATCAGCCCCAGCATTTT. V and J are TRBV2 and TRBJ1-5; D remains ambiguous. There are 15 residues in the CDR3. V was pared by 6 bases and J by 0 bases, with 12 bases between. Germline V lookup: CDR1 SNHLY, CDR2 FYNNEI.

DNA of the CDR3: TGTGCCAGCAGTTACGGACAGGACCTGGGGGAGACCCAGTACTTC. Translating it yields CASSYGQDLGETQYF. The rearrangement links TRBV6-6 to TRBJ2-5; TRBD1 matches at 7 bases. The CDR3 totals 15 residues. Per germline, CDR1 MNHNY and CDR2 SVGAGI (reference sequence). V lost 2 bases to trimming and J lost 5 bases; unmatched junction nucleotides: 8.

The CDR3 DNA follows: TGTGCCAGCAGCCCCGAGACAGGGGGCGGGTTTTCGGTTAACTATGGCTACACCTTC. Its protein product is CASSPETGGGFSVNYGYTF. The chain joins TRBV5-6 to TRBJ1-2; 10 bases align to TRBD1. The CDR3 consists of 19 residues. The V and J ends lost 4 bases and 1 base, in that order; junction bases with no gene match: 16. The germline V gene encodes CDR1 SGHDT and CDR2 YYEEEE.

The V call is TRBV27, the J call TRBJ2-2; no reliable D call. This CDR3 is built from 15 residues. The V end was cut by 3 bases, the J end by 0 bases, with 8 bases between. The germline CDR1 and CDR2 sequences are MNHEY and SMNVEV (reference sequence). The DNA for the CDR3 is TGTGCCAGCAGTTTGGTCCTAGCGAACACCGGGGAGCTGTTTTTT. Its translation: CASSLVLANTGELFF.

The V and J genes are TRBV19 and TRBJ1-1, with D possibly TRBD1 on 6 matching bases. Germline V gene data show CDR1 as LNHDA and CDR2 as SQIVND (reference sequence). This CDR3 is built from 14 residues. Trimming shortened V by 5 bases and J by 1 base, and 11 bases separated the two germline ends. The CDR3 loop is CASSPTGTNTEAFF. The CDR3 coding sequence is TGTGCCAGTAGTCCGACAGGCACGAACACTGAAGCTTTCTTT.

The CDR3 protein is CASSLDRIAVRQFF. The CDR3 coding sequence is TGTGCCAGCAGCTTAGACCGTATAGCGGTACGGCAGTTCTTC. The chain employs TRBV11-2 and TRBJ2-1; D perhaps matches TRBD2 (6 bases). V was pared by 0 bases and J by 12 bases, with 15 bases between. This CDR3 has 14 amino acids. Germline CDR1 SGHAT, CDR2 FQNNGV.

The genes are TRBV21-1 and TRBJ1-2. TRBV21-1 is noted as a pseudogene. The CDR3 sequence is 21 residues long. Here the CDR3 DNA reads TGTGCCAGCAGCAAAGCGTTAAGGTTTAGGCCGACAATCTGGGGAAACTATGGCTACACCTTC. It is translated as CASSKALRFRPTIWGNYGYTF.

The chain carries TRBV6-1 and TRBJ1-2; D might be TRBD1 (5 bases). This CDR3 is built from 14 residues. Germline CDR1 is MNHNS and CDR2 is SASEGT. The V and J ends lost 2 bases and 7 bases respectively, with 14 bases between them. The CDR3 protein is CASSEKWDQGGYTF. The CDR3 DNA follows: TGTGCCAGCAGTGAAAAGTGGGATCAGGGTGGCTACACCTTC.

J is TRBJ1-3 and V is TRBV28, with no clear D. V shed 7 bases and J shed 8 bases, with 12 bases lying between them. The CDR3 has 12 residues. Germline values: CDR1 MDHEN, CDR2 SYDVKM. CDR3 nucleotide sequence: TGTGCCAGCAAAGAGAGGAGGGACACCATATATTTT. It encodes CASKERRDTIYF.

This chain links TRBV5-6 with TRBJ2-7, with 9 bases identical to TRBD1. The germline V gene has CDR1 SGHDT and CDR2 YYEEEE. The CDR3 is made up of 15 amino acids. The V segment lost 4 bases and the J segment 5 bases; nucleotides outside the gene matches: 10. The CDR3 coding sequence is TGTGCCAGCAGCCCGGACAGGGGCATCGGCGACGAGCAGTACTTC. Translation: CASSPDRGIGDEQYF.

This clone was found a few times. The chain has TRBV4-1 and TRBJ2-6; D tentatively fits TRBD1 or TRBD2 (5 bases each). Germline V gene sequence: CDR1 MGHRA, CDR2 YSYEKL. This CDR3 has 19 amino acids. Trimming shortened V by 1 base and J by 3 bases, and 19 bases separated the two germline ends. The CDR3: CASSQGLAGSARGANVLTF. CDR3 nucleotide sequence: TGCGCCAGCAGCCAAGGTCTCGCAGGGAGTGCCCGTGGGGCCAACGTCCTGACTTTC.

The chain joins TRBV29-1 to TRBJ2-7, with TRBD2 matching over 15 bases. CDR1 SQVTM and CDR2 ANQGSEA come from the germline V gene. This CDR3 spans 15 amino acids. V gave up 7 bases and J gave up 4 bases; unmatched junction bases: 8. CDR3 in amino acids: CSAEGGTSGRYEQYF. In DNA, the CDR3 is TGCAGCGCCGAGGGGGGGACTAGCGGGAGGTACGAGCAGTACTTC.

The rearrangement uses TRBV5-6 and TRBJ2-1; a possible D gene is TRBD1 (6 bases). Germline V gene sequence: CDR1 SGHDT, CDR2 YYEEEE. The length of the CDR3 is 15 residues. V gave up 3 bases and J gave up 6 bases, with 16 bases separating them. The CDR3 protein is CASSYPLGGPNEQFF. Written as DNA, the CDR3 is TGTGCCAGCAGCTACCCCCTTGGGGGCCCCAATGAGCAGTTCTTC.

The chain uses TRBV5-5 and TRBJ2-1, with unresolved D. CDR3 size: 13 residues. Germline loops: CDR1 SGHKS, CDR2 YYEKEE (reference sequence). Deletions cut 4 bases from V and 8 bases from J, with 13 bases between. The CDR3 DNA reads as TGTGCCAGCAGCCTCTCAAGGCAACATGAGCAGTTCTTC. The encoded protein is CASSLSRQHEQFF.